The clone carrying this TCR beta chain showed up just a few times. What it binds is unknown. This entry belongs to a study of post-analysis software for immune sequencing data. Study at large: Included courses were relapsing-remitting and secondary progressive multiple sclerosis; progressive-relapsing multiple sclerosis was also included.

Study-level results: The study found TRBV5-6, TRBV5-1 and TRBV20-1 among four to six TRBV segments more frequent in patients than controls. Co-batched samples clustered tightly together by F measure. Patients with multiple sclerosis recorded significantly lower normalized Chao1 diversity than controls, the study found.

Carried by the TCR beta cDNA libraries were unique molecular identifiers. TCRdb reprocessed the PCR reads via MiXCR and lists one record per CDR3 protein. Seen here are approximately 440,000 distinct CDR3 sequences, around 40% observed once, and the top ten hold around an eighth. Losses at the gene ends were 3 bases for V and 0 bases for J; bases not matched to a gene: 16. The germline CDR1 and CDR2 sequences are MDHEN and SYDVKM. The CDR3 has 19 amino acids. V is TRBV28 and J is TRBJ2-7, with 8 bases that match TRBD2. What was sequenced was blood. The receptor was isolated from a girl between 10 and 17 years old with multiple sclerosis. CDR3: CASSFLRGGLAGFSYEQYF. In DNA form, the CDR3 reads TGTGCCAGCAGTTTTTTAAGGGGGGGCCTAGCGGGTTTCTCCTACGAGCAGTACTTC.